Here is one TCR beta chain with its context. Its antigen is undetermined. These data are taken from a study of response to subunit inactivated influenza vaccine. Whole-study results and caveats: Authors proposed each seasonal influenza vaccination draws in few new T cells.

Using its own MiXCR run on the RT-PCR reads, TCRdb lists one record per CDR3 protein. The repertoire has more than 250,000 distinct CDR3 sequences, just over 20% of them found once; the top ten carry about 9.4%. CDR1 and CDR2 from the germline V gene are GTSNPN and SVGIG (reference sequence). V lost 0 bases to trimming and J lost 1 base, with 21 bases between them. The CDR3 has 18 amino acids. The TCR originated in a man between 50 and 69 years old who received an inactivated influenza vaccine. V usage is TRBV30 and J usage is TRBJ1-1; weak D call: TRBD1 (5 bases). Specimen: PBMCs from blood, collected roughly 20 months after vaccination. The CDR3: CAWSVRFLFGAKNTEAFF. The CDR3, as DNA: TGTGCCTGGAGTGTAAGGTTCCTTTTCGGGGCAAAGAACACTGAAGCTTTCTTT. Full variable domain (outside the CDR3, taken from reference TRBV30 and TRBJ1-1): SQTIHQWPATLVQPVGSPLSLECTVEGTSNPNLYWYRQAAGRGLQLLFYSVGIGQISSEVPQNLSASRPQDRQFILSSKKLLLSDSGFYLCAWSVRFLFGAKNTEAFFGQGTRLTVV.